A selection of T cell receptor beta chains follows, all from one sample in a study of blood T cell repertoires in COVID-19. Repertoires were generated with immunoSEQ multiplex PCR, while TCRdb's copy carries only in-frame clones and drops some. The data show over 60,000 clones, with 65% to 90% seen just once and roughly 16% held by the top ten. Sequenced material: peripheral blood. All receptors come from an elderly man with active COVID-19. Each CDR3 is given with its conserved first and last residue. The D gene is left open where the match is weak. The size entry is marked missing in some rows and otherwise reads once, few, many or a size class.

j_call clone_size v_call d_call cdr3_length cdr3_nt cdr3_aa
TRBJ1-2 - TRBV28 TRBD1 15 TGTGCCAGCACCAAAGGGACAGGGGCAAAGAAGGGCTACACCTTC CASTKGTGAKKGYTF
TRBJ2-7 - TRBV2 - 14 TGTGCCAGCAGCCCAGGGGCCCTCTCCTACGAGCAGTACTTC CASSPGALSYEQYF
TRBJ2-1 - TRBV27 - 15 TGTGCCAGCAGCCTCCGAGGATTGAGTTACAATGAGCAGTTCTTC CASSLRGLSYNEQFF
TRBJ1-5 - TRBV29-1 - 13 TGCAGCGTTGGGAGGGACCTGGGTCAGCCCCAGCATTTT CSVGRDLGQPQHF
TRBJ1-5 few TRBV4-2 TRBD1 16 TGTGCCAGCAGCCAAGAAATGGGACAGGGAGGTCAGCCCCAGCATTTT CASSQEMGQGGQPQHF
TRBJ1-2 many TRBV14 - 15 TGTGCCAGCAGGAAAACAGGGTTAAGTCGCTATGGCTACACCTTC CASRKTGLSRYGYTF
TRBJ2-7 - TRBV2 - 13 TGTGCCAGCAGGGGCCCCGATGGCTACGAGCAGTACTTC CASRGPDGYEQYF
TRBJ2-1 - TRBV10-3 - 15 TGTGCCATCAGTGAGTCTGAGACTGGATACAATGAGCAGTTCTTC CAISESETGYNEQFF
TRBJ2-4 - TRBV10-1 - 15 TGCGCCAGCAGTGTGACCAGTCTAGTCAAAAACATTCAGTACTTC CASSVTSLVKNIQYF
TRBJ2-6 - TRBV2 - 16 TGTGCCAGCAGGGCGGGACAGAGCTCTGGGGCCAACGTCCTGACTTTC CASRAGQSSGANVLTF
TRBJ2-1 - TRBV7-2 TRBD2 16 TGTGCCAGCAGCTCAGGGACTACCCTCCGGTGGGATGAGCAGTTCTTC CASSSGTTLRWDEQFF
TRBJ1-3 - TRBV4-3 - 15 TGCGCCAGCAGCCAAGGGGCAAACTCTGGAAACACCATATATTTT CASSQGANSGNTIYF
TRBJ1-4 - TRBV7-2 - 15 TGTGCCAGCAGTCCTACAGTTGGGGCGCGGGAAAAACTGTTTTTT CASSPTVGAREKLFF
TRBJ1-2 - TRBV6-1 - 16 TGTGCCAGCAGTGAAGATTGGGGGGTAGTCTCCTATAGCTACACCTTC CASSEDWGVVSYSYTF
TRBJ2-1 - TRBV9 - 16 TGTGCCAGCAGCCCAGGTGACGCCCCCAGGTACAATGAGCAGTTCTTC CASSPGDAPRYNEQFF
TRBJ1-1 - TRBV9 - 14 TGTGCCAGCAGCCCACAAGGAGGCAGGTCGCTTGCTTTCTTT CASSPQGGRSLAFF
TRBJ2-1 - TRBV4-2 TRBD2 18 TGTGCCAGCAGCCAAGTGGGACTAGCGGGATTTACCTACAATGAGCAGTTCTTC CASSQVGLAGFTYNEQFF
TRBJ2-7 - TRBV29-1 - 18 TGCAGCGTTGTAATTCCCAACCGCGGGTATAGCATTCCCTACGAGCAGTACTTC CSVVIPNRGYSIPYEQYF
TRBJ2-5 - TRBV18 TRBD1 15 TGTGCCAGCTCGACTACAGGGGGGTTCGAAGAGACCCAGTACTTC CASSTTGGFEETQYF
TRBJ2-7 - TRBV27 TRBD2 16 TGTGCCAGCAGTCCGGGGACTAGCGCTAGCTCCTACGAGCAGTACTTC CASSPGTSASSYEQYF
TRBJ2-7 - TRBV2 TRBD2 16 TGTGCCAGCAGCGTCCCACCGGGACTAGCGAGCTACGAGCAGTACTTC CASSVPPGLASYEQYF
TRBJ2-3 - TRBV7-3 TRBD2 16 TGTGCCAGCGGGGGTGGGTTACTAGCGGGCACAGATACGCAGTATTTT CASGGGLLAGTDTQYF
TRBJ1-6 - TRBV7-2 - 13 TGTGCCAGCAGCTCGACCCGGGGTATCACCCTCCACTTT CASSSTRGITLHF
TRBJ1-4 once TRBV4-3 TRBD1 15 TGCGCCAGCAGCCAACGCGGGACAGGGGATGAAAAACTGTTTTTT CASSQRGTGDEKLFF
TRBJ2-1 - TRBV7-6 TRBD2 15 TGTGCCAGCAGCCCTAGCGGGAGGCCTAAGGATGAGCAGTTCTTC CASSPSGRPKDEQFF
TRBJ2-7 few TRBV5-1 - 15 TGCGCCAGCAGCTCCGCTGATGCGGGCACCTACGAGCAGTACTTC CASSSADAGTYEQYF
TRBJ1-5 - TRBV27 TRBD1 13 TGTGCCAGCAGGTCAAACAGGGGTGAGCCCCAGCATTTT CASRSNRGEPQHF